These 13 T cell receptor beta chains share one sample of origin, sequenced in a study of cytomegalovirus exposure and HLA in healthy donors. Primers included in the PCR were 60 Vbeta and 13 Jbeta primers. Assay: immunoSEQ multiplex PCR; the TCRdb copy retains only in-frame clones and omits some. The table records under 150,000 clones, 65% to 90% of them present only once. The sequenced sample consisted of PBMCs. The receptors here all came from a man aged 50-59 years in good health and CMV-seronegative.

This chain joins TRBV5-1 and TRBJ1-1, with D hard to call. The V and J ends lost 0 bases and 1 base respectively, with 16 bases between them. This CDR3 region has 17 residues. Germline CDR1 is SGHRS and CDR2 is YFSETQ. CDR3 loop: CASSLATFSRENTEAFF. The CDR3 DNA follows: TGCGCCAGCAGCTTGGCGACATTCTCCAGAGAGAACACTGAAGCTTTCTTT.

The J gene is TRBJ1-2, the V gene TRBV18; 7 nucleotides align to TRBD1. Germline trimming cut 4 bases from V and 5 bases from J; bases unmatched to any gene: 16. Looked up from germline, CDR1 is KGHSH and CDR2 is LQKENI. CDR3 length equals 17 residues. The CDR3 DNA reads as TGTGCCAGCTCACAAATGACCGGGACAGTGATGGAGTATGGCTACACCTTC. Translation gives CASSQMTGTVMEYGYTF.

The chain's CDR3 is CASSLAVAEQYF. Written as DNA, the CDR3 is TGTGCCAGCAGCTTAGCGGTGGCCGAGCAGTACTTC. This chain links TRBV7-9 with TRBJ2-7, with D uncertain. The CDR3 covers 12 residues. Germline V gives CDR1 SEHNR, CDR2 FQNEAQ (reference sequence). V lost 0 bases and J lost 6, with 6 bases in between.

The gene calls are TRBV29-1 and TRBJ1-2; 9 positions agree with TRBD1. The CDR3 runs to 14 residues. With V trimmed by 3 bases and J by 5 bases, 7 bases remained unmatched. Germline CDR1 SQVTM, CDR2 ANQGSEA. DNA for the CDR3: TGCAGCGTTGAGGACAGGGGAAGGCGGTATGGCTACACCTTC. Protein sequence: CSVEDRGRRYGYTF.

V usage is TRBV13 and J usage is TRBJ2-2; a weak D match, TRBD1 (5 bases). Trimming pared 5 bases from V and 3 bases from J, leaving 13 bases between. The CDR3 sequence is 15 residues long. Germline V gene lookup returns CDR1 PRHDT and CDR2 FYEKMQ (reference sequence). The CDR3 loop reads CASSLYRSHTGELFF. CDR3 nucleotide sequence: TGTGCCAGCAGCCTGTACAGGTCGCACACCGGGGAGCTGTTTTTT.

The CDR3 loop is CASSIGDPTASSYNSPLHF. The DNA for the CDR3 is TGTGCCAGCAGCATAGGAGACCCGACGGCTAGCTCCTATAATTCACCCCTCCACTTT. V and J are TRBV7-9 and TRBJ1-6; unclear D gene. Germline assignment: CDR1 SEHNR and CDR2 FQNEAQ (reference sequence). V was cut by 5 bases and J by 0 bases, with 20 bases left in between. The CDR3 loop spans 19 amino acids.

The chain couples TRBV7-2 to TRBJ2-7, with D perhaps TRBD2 (5 bases). The CDR3 totals 14 residues. Germline CDR1 is SGHTA and CDR2 is FQGNSA. Trimming took 5 bases from V and 0 from J, leaving 11 bases between them. The CDR3 reads CASSRTRSSYEQYF. The CDR3 coding sequence is TGTGCCAGCAGCCGAACTAGGAGCTCCTACGAGCAGTACTTC. The whole variable domain, filled in from reference TRBV7-2 and TRBJ2-7, reads GAGVSQSPSNKVTEKGKDVELRCDPISGHTALYWYRQSLGQGLEFLIYFQGNSAPDKSGLPSDRFSAERTGGSVSTLTIQRTQQEDSAVYLCASSRTRSSYEQYFGPGTRLTVT.

The chain couples TRBV7-9 to TRBJ1-2; TRBD1 is a possible D gene (6 bases). Germline V gene sequence: CDR1 SEHNR, CDR2 FQNEAQ (reference sequence). This CDR3 region has 18 residues. Deletions cut 4 bases from V and 2 bases from J, with 23 bases between. In nucleotides, the CDR3 is TGTGCCAGCAGCTCCCCAACAGGGATGGCCCTCGGAAACTATGGCTACACCTTC. This gives the protein CASSSPTGMALGNYGYTF. Full variable domain (outside the CDR3, taken from reference TRBV7-9 and TRBJ1-2): DTGVSQNPRHKITKRGQNVTFRCDPISEHNRLYWYRQTLGQGPEFLTYFQNEAQLEKSRLLSDRFSAERPKGSFSTLEIQRTEQGDSAMYLCASSSPTGMALGNYGYTFGSGTRLTVV.

The chain couples TRBV6-4 to TRBJ2-7; D gene unclear. V was cut by 3 bases and J by 0 bases, with 18 bases left in between. Germline V gene sequence: CDR1 MRHNA, CDR2 SNTAGT. CDR3 length: 17 residues. In nucleotides, the CDR3 is TGTGCCAGCAGTGAACACTTTCAGACACTCTTCTCCTACGAGCAGTACTTC. Translating it yields CASSEHFQTLFSYEQYF.

The chain employs TRBV6-1 and TRBJ2-1; 13 positions agree with TRBD2. J gave up 8 bases and V 8 bases, and 6 bases lay outside the gene matches. Germline loops: CDR1 MNHNS, CDR2 SASEGT. The CDR3 spans 14 residues. CDR3 protein: CASCRTSGGDEQFF. The CDR3, as DNA: TGTGCCAGCTGTCGGACTAGCGGGGGTGATGAGCAGTTCTTC.

This clone was seen once. The chain combines TRBV4-3 with TRBJ1-3; D perhaps matches TRBD1 (6 bases). Germline-derived CDR1 and CDR2 are LGHNA and YSLEER. The CDR3 loop spans 16 amino acids. Deletions cut 0 bases from V and 2 bases from J, with 11 bases between. As DNA, the CDR3 is TGCGCCAGCAGCCAAGATGTGGCAGGGGCTGGAAACACCATATATTTT. Protein: CASSQDVAGAGNTIYF.

The J gene is TRBJ2-5, the V gene TRBV5-1; 8 nucleotides match TRBD1. V dropped 0 bases and J dropped 5; count of bases not matched to a gene: 6. CDR1 SGHRS and CDR2 YFSETQ come from the germline V gene. The CDR3 is 15 amino acids. CDR3 coding DNA: TGCGCCAGCAGCTTGGCCCCCCAGGGGGCGGAGACCCAGTACTTC. Amino acids: CASSLAPQGAETQYF.

This chain joins TRBV6-1 and TRBJ2-7, with a tentative D call TRBD2 (5 bases). Trimming removed 6 bases from V and 0 bases from J, with 12 bases in between. Germline CDR1 reads MNHNS; CDR2 reads SASEGT. This CDR3 spans 14 amino acids. CDR3 nucleotide sequence: TGTGCCAGCAGCGTAACTAGGAGCTCCTACGAGCAGTACTTC. This sequence encodes CASSVTRSSYEQYF.